The 20 T cell receptor beta chains below all came from one sample that was sequenced in a study of early T cells in non-severe SARS-CoV-2 infection. TCRdb recomputed calls from the 5' RACE reads with MiXCR, one row per CDR3 protein. The sample includes about 68,000 distinct CDR3 sequences, about a tenth of them seen just once. Material: whole blood. The origin of the receptors is an adult who was a healthcare worker with PCR-confirmed SARS-CoV-2 infection or an uninfected control (not recorded which).

The chain couples TRBV20-1 to TRBJ2-1; 9 bases match TRBD2. CDR3 size: 16 residues. The V and J ends lost 6 bases and 4 bases, in that order; junction bases with no gene match: 13. Germline CDR1 DFQATT, CDR2 SNEGSKA (reference sequence). CDR3 sequence (DNA): TGCAGTGCACATGGGCCGCGGGAGGGGAGGTACAATGAGCAGTTCTTC. It is translated as CSAHGPREGRYNEQFF.

This clonotype was seen many times. This rearrangement joins TRBV5-6 to TRBJ2-7; 9 bases are a match to TRBD2. Per the germline V gene, CDR1 is SGHDT and CDR2 is YYEEEE. The CDR3 loop spans 13 amino acids. The junction had 0 bases not matched to a gene; V was cut back by 0 bases and J by 5 bases. This CDR3 reads CASSLGTSDEQYF. In nucleotides, the CDR3 is TGTGCCAGCAGCTTGGGGACTAGCGACGAGCAGTACTTC.

This clonotype came up a few times. The chain carries TRBV4-1 and TRBJ2-1; no clear D gene. V was shortened by 1 base and J by 8 bases, with 12 bases between the two germline ends. The CDR3 runs to 14 residues. Germline V CDR1 and CDR2: MGHRA, YSYEKL. The CDR3 protein is CASSQGLLGDEQFF. The CDR3 DNA follows: TGCGCCAGCAGCCAAGGACTTCTTGGGGATGAGCAGTTCTTC.

This clonotype has just a few counts. The rearrangement joins TRBV30 to TRBJ1-5; 8 positions match TRBD1. The CDR3 is made up of 13 amino acids. V lost 3 bases, J lost 6 bases, and 4 bases stayed unmatched. CDR1 is GTSNPN, CDR2 SVGIG, per germline (reference sequence). CDR3: CAWSMDRAQPQHF. The CDR3 coding sequence is TGTGCCTGGAGCATGGACAGGGCTCAGCCCCAGCATTTT.

The V call is TRBV12-3 or TRBV12-4, the J call TRBJ2-7, with 8 bases aligning to TRBD1. After removal of 3 bases from V and 6 bases from J, the junction contained 4 bases not matched to a gene. The CDR3 sequence is 13 residues long. The CDR3 sequence: CASSFPDRVEQYF. The CDR3 DNA follows: TGTGCCAGCAGTTTCCCGGACAGGGTCGAGCAGTACTTC.

The chain carries TRBV25-1 and TRBJ2-2, with D perhaps matching TRBD1 or TRBD2 (5 bases each). CDR3 length: 14 residues. Germline lookup yields CDR1 MGHDK and CDR2 SYGVNS. Trimming took 6 bases from V and 3 from J, leaving 11 bases between them. The DNA for the CDR3 is TGTGCCAGCAGGGGCCGAGGGGACACCGGGGAGCTGTTTTTT. Amino acids: CASRGRGDTGELFF.

This clonotype was seen at least ten times. The rearrangement links TRBV20-1 to TRBJ2-3; 10 nucleotides agree with TRBD2. Germline assignment: CDR1 DFQATT and CDR2 SNEGSKA (reference sequence). The CDR3 spans 14 residues. Trimming at V came to 5 bases and at J to 2 bases, leaving 4 bases not matched to a gene. The CDR3 nucleotides are TGCAGTGCTCTAGCGGGAGCGCACACAGATACGCAGTATTTT. Translation gives CSALAGAHTDTQYF.

This clonotype was counted a few times. The chain couples TRBV11-2 to TRBJ2-1; D unclear. The length of the CDR3 is 14 residues. V shed 2 bases and J shed 4 bases, with 9 bases lying between them. From germline, CDR1 is SGHAT and CDR2 FQNNGV. The CDR3 region is CASSLSPGYNEQFF. CDR3 bases: TGTGCCAGCAGCTTATCACCAGGATACAATGAGCAGTTCTTC.

V and J are TRBV7-6 and TRBJ2-7, with D tentatively TRBD1 (7 bases). The V end was cut by 1 base, the J end by 7 bases, with 14 bases between. The CDR3 sequence is 14 residues long. Germline CDR1 is SGHVS and CDR2 is FNYEAQ. The CDR3 region has the DNA TGTGCCAGCAGCTTAGGCAGGGGGGCAAGGGAGCAGTACTTC. Its translation: CASSLGRGAREQYF.

The CDR3 DNA reads as TGTGCCAGCAGTTCCCCTGAGCTAGCGGAGTTCACAGATACGCAGTATTTT. Protein product: CASSSPELAEFTDTQYF. The chain carries TRBV12-3 or TRBV12-4 and TRBJ2-3; 7 nucleotides align to TRBD2. This CDR3 has 17 amino acids. Germline trimming cut 4 bases from V and 2 bases from J; bases unmatched to any gene: 12.

This clonotype came up a few times. V gene TRBV7-9 combines with J gene TRBJ2-5, with 8 bases matching TRBD2. This CDR3 has 18 residues. From germline, CDR1 is SEHNR and CDR2 FQNEAQ (reference sequence). Trimming at V came to 1 base and at J to 3 bases, leaving 13 bases not matched to a gene. The CDR3 nucleotides are TGTGCCAGCAGCTTAGGGCCAGCGGGAGTGGGGTCGGAAGAGACCCAGTACTTC. This encodes CASSLGPAGVGSEETQYF.

On this clonotype: Possible read error: a much larger clone is one base away. J is TRBJ2-7 and V is TRBV5-5; D uncertain. The CDR3 is 17 amino acids. Germline CDR1 SGHKS, CDR2 YYEKEE (reference sequence). V shed 1 base and J shed 1 base, with 18 bases lying between them. For the CDR3, the DNA is TGTGCCAGCAGCTTGCATGTTCCGCCCGGACCTTCCTACGAGCAGTACTTC. It codes for CASSLHVPPGPSYEQYF.

The J gene is TRBJ2-7, the V gene TRBV20-1; D gene uncertain. CDR1 DFQATT and CDR2 SNEGSKA come from the germline V gene (reference sequence). The CDR3 loop spans 14 amino acids. V was cut by 1 base and J by 3 bases, with 13 bases left in between. The CDR3 DNA reads TGCAGTGCTAGAGGGACGGGCAGAATCTACGAGCAGTACTTC. This sequence encodes CSARGTGRIYEQYF.

A few counts support this clonotype. J is TRBJ2-1 and V is TRBV12-5, with 9 bases fitting TRBD1. Per germline, CDR1 LGHNT and CDR2 FRNRAP. The junction had 22 bases not matched to a gene; V was cut back by 1 base and J by 6 bases. The CDR3 totals 21 residues. CDR3 bases: TGTGCTAGTGGTTTGGAAAGATCCGGGACAGGGACCAACCATCTTACCAATGAGCAGTTCTTC. This gives the protein CASGLERSGTGTNHLTNEQFF.

This clonotype was counted a single time. The chain uses TRBV12-3 or TRBV12-4 and TRBJ1-3, with TRBD1 matching over 7 bases. Trimming cost V 7 bases and J 4 bases; bases outside gene matches: 7. The CDR3 runs 14 residues. As DNA, the CDR3 is TGTGCCAGCATTTCAAGGACAGGCGGAAACACCATATATTTT. Protein: CASISRTGGNTIYF.

The V and J genes are TRBV12-3 or TRBV12-4 and TRBJ1-6; D is uncertain. Trimming pared 4 bases from V and 14 bases from J, leaving 9 bases between. This CDR3 is 11 amino acids long. The CDR3 here is CASSSLMTLHF. The CDR3 nucleotides read TGTGCCAGCAGTTCACTTATGACCCTCCACTTT.

The DNA of the CDR3 is TGTGCCAGCAGTTACGCCGGGGCAACCCCAAAGCAGTATTTT. This encodes CASSYAGATPKQYF. The rearrangement uses TRBV3-1 and TRBJ2-3, with D perhaps TRBD1 or TRBD2 (5 bases each). Per germline, CDR1 LGHDT and CDR2 YNNKEL (reference sequence). There are 14 residues in the CDR3. Trimming stripped 6 bases from V and 11 bases from J, with 21 bases between.

CDR3 coding DNA: TGTGCCAGCAGCCAAGAGGAGACAGGAGTATCCTACGAGCAGTACTTC. It codes for CASSQEETGVSYEQYF. This chain connects TRBV4-2 to TRBJ2-7, with D possibly matching TRBD1 (6 bases). The CDR3 contains 16 residues. V was shortened by 0 bases and J by 1 base, with 13 bases between the two germline ends. Germline lookup yields CDR1 LGHNA and CDR2 YNFKEQ.

This clonotype came up many times. The CDR3 sequence is CASAPYTGELFF. CDR3 sequence (DNA): TGTGCTAGTGCACCTTACACCGGGGAGCTGTTTTTT. The chain links TRBV12-5 to TRBJ2-2; no clear D gene. The CDR3 sequence is 12 residues long. Germline V CDR1 and CDR2: LGHNT, FRNRAP. Trimming left V 7 bases short and J 3 bases short, with 6 bases between.

In nucleotides, the CDR3 is TGTGCCAGCAGTTTTGGGGGAAACATTCAGTACTTC. It encodes CASSFGGNIQYF. The genes are TRBV12-3 or TRBV12-4 and TRBJ2-4, with D possibly called TRBD1 or TRBD2 (5 bases each). The germline V and J ends were trimmed by 3 bases and 6 bases, with 6 bases remaining between them. CDR3 length equals 12 residues.